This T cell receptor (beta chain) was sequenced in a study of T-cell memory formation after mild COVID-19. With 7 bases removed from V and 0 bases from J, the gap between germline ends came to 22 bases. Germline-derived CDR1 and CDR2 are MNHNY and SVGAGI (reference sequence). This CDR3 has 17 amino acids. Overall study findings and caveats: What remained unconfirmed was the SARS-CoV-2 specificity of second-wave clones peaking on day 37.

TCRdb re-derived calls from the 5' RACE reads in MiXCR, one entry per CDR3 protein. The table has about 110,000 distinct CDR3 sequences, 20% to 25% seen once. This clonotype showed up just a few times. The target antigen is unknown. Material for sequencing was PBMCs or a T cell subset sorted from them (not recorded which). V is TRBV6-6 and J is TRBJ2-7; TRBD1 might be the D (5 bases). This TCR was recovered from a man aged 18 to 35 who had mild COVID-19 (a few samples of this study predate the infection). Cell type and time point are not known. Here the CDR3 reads CASNHHPDTQSSYEQYF. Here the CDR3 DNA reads TGTGCCAGCAACCATCACCCGGACACCCAGAGCTCCTACGAGCAGTACTTC.